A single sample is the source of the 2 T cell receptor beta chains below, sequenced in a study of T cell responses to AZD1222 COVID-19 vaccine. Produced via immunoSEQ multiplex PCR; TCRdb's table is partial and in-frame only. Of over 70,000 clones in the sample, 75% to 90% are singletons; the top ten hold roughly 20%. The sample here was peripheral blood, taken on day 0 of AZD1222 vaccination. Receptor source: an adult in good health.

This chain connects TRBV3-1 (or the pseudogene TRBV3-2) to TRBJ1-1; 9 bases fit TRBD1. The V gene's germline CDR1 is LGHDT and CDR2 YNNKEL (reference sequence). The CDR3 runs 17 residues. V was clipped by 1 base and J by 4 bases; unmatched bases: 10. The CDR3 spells CASSQGPRQGGFTEAFF. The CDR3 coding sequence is TGTGCCAGCAGCCAAGGCCCCCGACAGGGGGGTTTCACTGAAGCTTTCTTT.

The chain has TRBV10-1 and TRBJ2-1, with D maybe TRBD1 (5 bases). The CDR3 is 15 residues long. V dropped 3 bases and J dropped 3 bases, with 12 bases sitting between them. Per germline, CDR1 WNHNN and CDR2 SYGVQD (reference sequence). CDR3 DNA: TGCGCCAGCAGTGATAGTACCAGGGACTACAATGAGCAGTTCTTC. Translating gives CASSDSTRDYNEQFF.